A single sample gave rise to the 24 T cell receptor beta chains below, sequenced in a study of beta chain features in type 1 diabetes. All of the isolated RNA was reverse transcribed, so expressed TCRB transcripts were sequenced. Clones were read by immunoSEQ multiplex PCR, and TCRdb kept only the in-frame ones, dropping some. Found here are around 280,000 clones, approximately 8.1% of them singletons; the top ten hold more than 1%. The sample consisted of central memory CD4+ T cells from blood. Receptors originate from a woman aged 18 to 35 in good health.

In this sample, this clone turned up many times. The chain employs TRBV19 and TRBJ1-5, with a weak D call TRBD1 (5 bases). The CDR3 is made up of 15 amino acids. The V gene's germline CDR1 is LNHDA and CDR2 SQIVND (reference sequence). V lost 5 bases and J 4 bases, leaving 15 bases between the germline ends. The CDR3 DNA follows: TGTGCCAGTAGTGGTGGGACGGGGAGGAATCAGCCCCAGCATTTT. Translation gives CASSGGTGRNQPQHF.

On this clone itself: Other DNA sequences from this sample encode an identical CDR3 as well. The chain carries TRBV20-1 and TRBJ1-1, with D uncertain. V was pared by 3 bases and J by 1 base, with 3 bases between. This CDR3 is 11 amino acids long. The germline V gene encodes CDR1 DFQATT and CDR2 SNEGSKA (reference sequence). CDR3 coding DNA: TGCAGTGCTAGGGAGAACACTGAAGCTTTCTTT. It codes for CSARENTEAFF.

J is TRBJ1-5 and V is TRBV7-2, with D possibly matching TRBD1 (6 bases). CDR1 is SGHTA, CDR2 FQGNSA, per germline. This CDR3 has 17 residues. Between the trimmed V and J ends, which lost 1 base and 4 bases, there was a span of 17 bases. The CDR3 reads CASSLVAAGGLNQPQHF. DNA of the CDR3: TGTGCCAGCAGCTTAGTGGCGGCCGGGGGCCTAAATCAGCCCCAGCATTTT. Drawing the rest from reference TRBV7-2 and TRBJ1-5, the complete variable domain is GAGVSQSPSNKVTEKGKDVELRCDPISGHTALYWYRQSLGQGLEFLIYFQGNSAPDKSGLPSDRFSAERTGGSVSTLTIQRTQQEDSAVYLCASSLVAAGGLNQPQHFGDGTRLSIL.

This clone was picked up many times. The germline gene is not matched at one end of the junction; a read error may be the cause. The sample contains more than one DNA sequence encoding this CDR3. This rearrangement joins TRBV30 to TRBJ2-7, with 15 bases that match TRBD2. The CDR3 is made up of 12 amino acids. The germline V gene encodes CDR1 GTSNPN and CDR2 SVGIG (reference sequence). The CDR3 sequence is CAWTGTSGRRRF. Written as DNA, the CDR3 is TGTGCCTGGACTGGGACTAGCGGGAGGCGGCGCTTC.

This clone showed up just a few times. The CDR3 nucleotides are TGTGCCAGCAGCTTAGGTCCGGTATCCTACGAGCAGTACTTC. This encodes CASSLGPVSYEQYF. The genes are TRBV7-2 and TRBJ2-7; D remains unclear. The CDR3 extends over 14 amino acids. V was cut by 1 base and J by 1 base, with 8 bases left in between. Per germline, CDR1 SGHTA and CDR2 FQGNSA.

This clone was detected ten times or more. The chain employs TRBV2 and TRBJ1-4; 7 bases line up with TRBD1. This CDR3 contains 14 residues. Per germline, CDR1 SNHLY and CDR2 FYNNEI. Trimming removed 6 bases from V and 5 bases from J; junction bases left unmatched: 6. The CDR3 region is CASSPGQLNEKLFF. CDR3 DNA sequence: TGTGCCAGCAGCCCGGGACAGCTAAATGAAAAACTGTTTTTT.

The chain recombines TRBV14 with TRBJ1-1; D is perhaps TRBD1 (6 bases). CDR3 length: 13 amino acids. V was shortened by 4 bases and J by 9 bases, with 15 bases between the two germline ends. The V gene's germline CDR1 is SGHDN and CDR2 FVKESK. Written as DNA, the CDR3 is TGTGCCAGCAGCCCTAACAGGGATGGGAAAGCTTTCTTT. Protein product: CASSPNRDGKAFF. The full variable domain, rest sourced from reference TRBV14 and TRBJ1-1, is EAGVTQFPSHSVIEKGQTVTLRCDPISGHDNLYWYRRVMGKEIKFLLHFVKESKQDESGMPNNRFLAERTGGTYSTLKVQPAELEDSGVYFCASSPNRDGKAFFGQGTRLTVV.

Only a few counts were recorded for this clone. The chain couples TRBV18 to TRBJ2-7, with a possible D match to TRBD2 (6 bases). This CDR3 has 13 amino acids. Trimming stripped 3 bases from V and 6 bases from J, with 12 bases between. Germline V CDR1 and CDR2: KGHSH, LQKENI. DNA for the CDR3: TGTGCCAGCTCACCGGGAGGCGCTGGCGAGCAGTACTTC. It encodes CASSPGGAGEQYF.

This clone was counted only a few times. The chain couples TRBV15 to TRBJ1-6; D is unclear. Per germline, CDR1 LNHNV and CDR2 YYDKDF (reference sequence). V was trimmed by 3 bases and J by 7 bases, leaving 10 bases between them. This CDR3 is built from 14 residues. The CDR3 nucleotides read TGTGCCACCAGCAGGGAAGGAGTGAATTCACCCCTCCACTTT. This translates into CATSREGVNSPLHF.

The chain couples TRBV7-8 to TRBJ2-7; the D gene is possibly TRBD2 (6 bases). The V end lost 5 bases, the J end lost 5 bases, and 10 bases lay between the germline ends. The CDR3 is 12 amino acids. Germline CDR1 and CDR2: SGHVS and FQNEAQ. The CDR3 protein is CASSGTGDEQYF. CDR3 coding DNA: TGTGCCAGCAGCGGGACTGGGGACGAGCAGTACTTC.

This chain connects TRBV7-8 to TRBJ2-5; 7 bases are a match to TRBD2. V lost 5 bases and J lost 1; bases outside the gene matches: 13. Germline CDR1 is SGHVS and CDR2 is FQNEAQ. The CDR3 has 17 residues. CDR3 bases: TGTGCCAGCAGCCTATACTGGGCGGGAGAATCCCAAGAGACCCAGTACTTC. Its translation is CASSLYWAGESQETQYF.

As concerns this clone: Only one base separates this from a far larger clonotype, so it likely reflects a read error. Distinct nucleotide sequences in the sample also encode this CDR3. The chain couples TRBV9 to TRBJ1-4, with D maybe TRBD1 (5 bases). Trimming cost V 4 bases and J 0 bases, with 16 bases left between them. The CDR3 is made up of 17 amino acids. Per the germline V gene, CDR1 is SGDLS and CDR2 is YYNGEE. The CDR3 nucleotides are TGTGCCAGCAGCCGTCAGGGAGGATTTGCAACTAATGAAAAACTGTTTTTT. Its protein product is CASSRQGGFATNEKLFF.

The chain has TRBV6-4 and TRBJ1-1; unclear D gene. The V gene's germline CDR1 is MRHNA and CDR2 SNTAGT. The germline V and J ends were trimmed by 4 bases and 1 base, with 7 bases remaining between them. The CDR3 loop spans 13 amino acids. This CDR3 reads CASSAQWNTEAFF. The CDR3 DNA reads as TGTGCCAGCAGTGCGCAGTGGAACACTGAAGCTTTCTTT.

In its sample, this clone was seen a few times. The gene calls are TRBV19 and TRBJ2-2, with D possibly matching TRBD2 (6 bases). Deletions cut 6 bases from V and 4 bases from J, with 18 bases between. Germline V gene data show CDR1 as LNHDA and CDR2 as SQIVND (reference sequence). This CDR3 is 16 amino acids long. This CDR3 is CASRARSQGGTGELFF. CDR3 sequence (DNA): TGTGCCAGTAGAGCAAGGAGTCAGGGAGGCACCGGGGAGCTGTTTTTT.

This clone showed up just a few times. The rearrangement links TRBV7-9 to TRBJ2-7; 7 positions match TRBD2. Germline V gene sequence: CDR1 SEHNR, CDR2 FQNEAQ (reference sequence). The CDR3 contains 16 residues. Trimming cost V 2 bases and J 0 bases; bases outside gene matches: 7. CDR3 protein: CASSLNPAGPSYEQYV. CDR3 nucleotide sequence: TGTGCCAGCAGCTTAAACCCAGCGGGGCCCTCCTACGAGCAGTACGTC.

The sample holds a few counts of this clone. The chain has TRBV9 and TRBJ2-1, with D perhaps TRBD1 (6 bases). CDR1 SGDLS and CDR2 YYNGEE come from the germline V gene. CDR3 length equals 17 residues. Trimming shortened V by 4 bases and J by 3 bases, and 20 bases separated the two germline ends. This chain's CDR3 is CASSPSVGQGIYNEQFF. For the CDR3, the DNA is TGTGCCAGCAGCCCGAGTGTGGGTCAGGGGATCTACAATGAGCAGTTCTTC.

The chain carries TRBV9 and TRBJ1-1; D may be TRBD1 (6 bases). Per the germline V gene, CDR1 is SGDLS and CDR2 is YYNGEE. V was trimmed by 3 bases and J by 3 bases, leaving 18 bases between them. The CDR3 extends over 16 amino acids. CDR3 residues: CASSGQGGGSYTEAFF. The CDR3 nucleotides read TGTGCCAGCAGCGGTCAAGGAGGGGGATCGTACACTGAAGCTTTCTTT.

This clone was recorded a few times. This chain joins TRBV6-5 and TRBJ2-5; 12 bases fit TRBD2. Losses at the gene ends were 8 bases for V and 7 bases for J; bases not matched to a gene: 11. Germline CDR1 reads MNHEY; CDR2 reads SVGAGI. CDR3 length: 15 amino acids. The CDR3 sequence is CASQGRLAGVGTQYF. CDR3 bases: TGTGCCAGCCAGGGCCGACTAGCGGGAGTAGGGACCCAGTACTTC.

The chain carries TRBV4-1 and TRBJ1-1, with no clear D. The V gene's germline CDR1 is MGHRA and CDR2 YSYEKL. V shed 1 base and J shed 0 bases, with 6 bases lying between them. This CDR3 comprises 14 residues. This CDR3 reads CASSQGVMNTEAFF. CDR3 nucleotides: TGCGCCAGCAGCCAAGGAGTCATGAACACTGAAGCTTTCTTT.

This chain joins TRBV7-2 and TRBJ2-7, with unresolved D. The CDR3 contains 15 residues. CDR1 is SGHTA and CDR2 is FQGNSA in the germline V gene. The V end lost 0 bases, the J end lost 2 bases, and 11 bases lay between the germline ends. This chain's CDR3 is CASSLAGMITYEQYF. In nucleotides, the CDR3 is TGTGCCAGCAGCTTAGCTGGTATGATAACCTACGAGCAGTACTTC.

This clone turned up a few times. The gene calls are TRBV6-5 and TRBJ2-3, with D tentatively TRBD1 (5 bases). V lost 8 bases to trimming and J lost 7 bases, with 10 bases between them. CDR1 is MNHEY and CDR2 is SVGAGI in the germline V gene. This CDR3 has 11 residues. The CDR3: CASGAGYTQYF. The CDR3 DNA reads TGTGCCAGCGGGGCAGGATATACGCAGTATTTT.

V gene TRBV7-3 combines with J gene TRBJ2-1; D possibly corresponds to TRBD1 (6 bases). The CDR3 runs to 14 residues. The germline V gene encodes CDR1 SGHTA and CDR2 FQGTGA. The ends were cut back, 5 bases at V and 9 bases at J, with 17 bases in the middle. The DNA of the CDR3 is TGTGCCAGCAGCCCAAATAGACAGGCTCTTGAGCAGTTCTTC. Amino acid sequence: CASSPNRQALEQFF.

The rearrangement joins TRBV4-2 to TRBJ2-5, with D tentatively TRBD1 or TRBD2 (5 bases each). V was trimmed by 1 base and J by 4 bases, leaving 13 bases between them. The length of the CDR3 is 15 residues. CDR1 is LGHNA, CDR2 YNFKEQ, per germline. CDR3 in amino acids: CASSQVEGSGETQYF. CDR3 DNA sequence: TGTGCCAGCAGCCAAGTAGAGGGGTCGGGAGAGACCCAGTACTTC.

This clone was seen more than once but under ten times. The chain couples TRBV4-3 to TRBJ2-5; no definite D call. There are 15 residues in the CDR3. V shed 0 bases and J shed 2 bases, with 10 bases lying between them. CDR1 LGHNA and CDR2 YSLEER come from the germline V gene. In DNA form, the CDR3 reads TGCGCCAGCAGCCAAGATTGGAGACCTCAAGAGACCCAGTACTTC. The encoded protein is CASSQDWRPQETQYF.